One sample yielded the 8 T cell receptor beta chains listed below, sequenced in a study of shared clonotypes between healthy human individuals. Assay: immunoSEQ multiplex PCR; the TCRdb copy retains only in-frame clones and omits some. The sample carries about 480,000 clones, 79% recorded once. The material sequenced was PBMCs. The receptors originated from a middle-aged woman in good health. Some clones in this sample may be carry-over from other donors' samples.

The rearrangement uses TRBV7-9 and TRBJ1-2; 7 bases fit TRBD1. The CDR3 has 16 amino acids. The V gene's germline CDR1 is SEHNR and CDR2 FQNEAQ (reference sequence). With 6 bases clipped from V and 7 bases from J, the junction kept 17 bases outside the gene matches. CDR3 DNA sequence: TGTGCCAGCAGACCCCGGGACAGCCGTCCTCGGGGTGGCTACACCTTC. Its translation is CASRPRDSRPRGGYTF. The whole variable domain, remainder taken from reference TRBV7-9 and TRBJ1-2, is DTGVSQNPRHKITKRGQNVTFRCDPISEHNRLYWYRQTLGQGPEFLTYFQNEAQLEKSRLLSDRFSAERPKGSFSTLEIQRTEQGDSAMYLCASRPRDSRPRGGYTFGSGTRLTVV.

The chain employs TRBV5-1 and TRBJ2-1; D gene unclear. V dropped 4 bases and J dropped 3 bases, with 8 bases sitting between them. Germline V gives CDR1 SGHRS, CDR2 YFSETQ. CDR3 size: 13 residues. The CDR3, as DNA: TGCGCCAGCAGCCTCACAAGCTACAATGAGCAGTTCTTC. Protein sequence: CASSLTSYNEQFF. The full variable domain, completed using reference TRBV5-1 and TRBJ2-1, is KAGVTQTPRYLIKTRGQQVTLSCSPISGHRSVSWYQQTPGQGLQFLFEYFSETQRNKGNFPGRFSGRQFSNSRSEMNVSTLELGDSALYLCASSLTSYNEQFFGPGTRLTVL.

V is TRBV28 and J is TRBJ2-7; D unclear. The CDR3 spans 11 residues. Trimming pared 6 bases from V and 3 bases from J, leaving 6 bases between. The germline V gene encodes CDR1 MDHEN and CDR2 SYDVKM. The CDR3 region has the DNA TGTGCCAGCAGGGAAAACTACGAGCAGTACTTC. Its protein product is CASRENYEQYF.

The chain carries TRBV11-1 and TRBJ2-1, with unresolved D. The CDR3 runs to 13 residues. Germline values: CDR1 SGHAT, CDR2 FQDESV (reference sequence). Trimming left V 5 bases short and J 12 bases short, with 17 bases between. CDR3 nucleotides: TGTGCCAGCAGCCGGAGACCGCTTTTTGGGCAGTTCTTC. Translation: CASSRRPLFGQFF.

J is TRBJ1-3 and V is TRBV9; the D is unclear. V lost 3 bases to trimming and J lost 0 bases, with 13 bases between them. The CDR3 extends over 16 amino acids. The germline V gene encodes CDR1 SGDLS and CDR2 YYNGEE. For the CDR3, the DNA is TGTGCCAGCAGCGCAGGTGGGAGGGTCTCTGGAAACACCATATATTTT. Translation: CASSAGGRVSGNTIYF.

This chain joins TRBV6-5 and TRBJ1-5; D not resolved. Germline lookup yields CDR1 MNHEY and CDR2 SVGAGI. The CDR3 consists of 14 residues. V was pared by 2 bases and J by 7 bases, with 12 bases between. The CDR3 here is CASSYEVVGQPQHF. The CDR3 DNA is TGTGCCAGCAGTTACGAGGTTGTGGGGCAGCCCCAGCATTTT.

This clone was picked up a small number of times. This chain links TRBV29-1 with TRBJ2-1; D gene unclear. The CDR3 loop spans 11 amino acids. Trimming stripped 6 bases from V and 8 bases from J, with 11 bases between. The germline V gene encodes CDR1 SQVTM and CDR2 ANQGSEA. For the CDR3, the DNA is TGCAGCGTCTTTCTCCGGGATGAGCAGTTCTTC. Encoded protein: CSVFLRDEQFF.

This rearrangement joins TRBV5-4 to TRBJ1-4; 7 bases agree with TRBD1. After removal of 4 bases from V and 12 bases from J, the junction contained 9 bases not matched to a gene. The CDR3 consists of 13 residues. The germline gives CDR1 SGHNT, CDR2 YYREEE (reference sequence). CDR3 bases: TGTGCCAGCAGCCGGGGGCATACAGGGGAACTGTTTTTT. Translation gives CASSRGHTGELFF.